This T cell receptor (beta chain) was documented in a study of blood T cell repertoires in COVID-19 (dated by TCRdb to the early 2020s). General notes on the study: Collaborator samples came from the United States, Italy and Spain and covered acute and convalescent phases of COVID-19. The prospective study material was composed of cDNA or gDNA derived from T cells, B-cell-depleted T cells, or PBMCs. Subjects who had been exposed to COVID-19, were actively infected with it, or had recovered from it provided the deeply sampled blood TCRbeta repertoires that made up the dataset. A freely available public database, intended as a resource for researchers studying the immune response to SARS-CoV-2, is where the repertoires were released. The samples were drawn from the first 160 participants of the ongoing ImmuneRACE study and from 1,254 subjects provided by 6 global collaborators. Nearly every sample came with metadata listing a de-identified subject ID, COVID-19 status, age in years and sex. Where available, HLA class I and class II types were obtained from metadata supplied by the sample provider rather than from assay-based typing. Broad study findings and their caveats: How much clinical and demographic metadata was included differed by source and by participant, and the metadata was provided uncurated.

Whole blood was collected in K2EDTA tubes by collaborating institutions according to the institutions' own protocols. Collaborator samples were shipped for TCRbeta analysis as frozen whole blood, isolated PBMCs, or DNA extracted from either sample type. TCRbeta CDR3 regions were amplified from genomic DNA using the immunoSEQ Assay, a bias-controlled multiplex PCR. Under the source paper's analysis protocol: Nucleated cell counts per sample were estimated from amplification of reference gene primers within the assay. Sequence reads were collapsed and filtered to measure the absolute abundance of every unique TCRbeta CDR3 rearrangement. Productive Simpson clonality was computed per sample as the square root of Simpson's diversity index over productive rearrangements. TCRdb re-hosts the immuneACCESS table, in-frame sequences only. Its copies lack some clones; in the studies checked, an unresolved V gene accounts for under half of them, and the cause for the rest is not known. D and trimming were read from the DNA, whereas the V and J calls and clone size are those reported in that table. The table for this sample lists a few hundred thousand clones; roughly 85% of them were counted only once. The ten top clones hold approximately 7.9% of the sample.

Germline trimming amounts to 2 bases on V and 9 bases on J, with 3 as the count of junction bases outside the gene matches. The CDR3, from cysteine to phenylalanine, totals 13 residues. The only DNA kept is the CDR3, 39 bases in frame from the first base. Taken from the germline V gene, the CDR1 and CDR2 loops are SGHTA and FQGTGA. Note on this clone: Its antigen target is currently unknown. There are no base qualities to consult, and no much larger clone falls within one base.

The sequenced sample was peripheral blood. The clonotype comes from a human donor in a cohort sampled during active COVID-19. The rearrangement joined TRBV7-3 to TRBJ2-1, with 8 bases aligning to TRBD2. CDR3 loop: CASSLEGTSEQFF. The DNA sequence follows: TGTGCCAGCAGCTTAGAGGGGACTAGTGAGCAGTTCTTC.